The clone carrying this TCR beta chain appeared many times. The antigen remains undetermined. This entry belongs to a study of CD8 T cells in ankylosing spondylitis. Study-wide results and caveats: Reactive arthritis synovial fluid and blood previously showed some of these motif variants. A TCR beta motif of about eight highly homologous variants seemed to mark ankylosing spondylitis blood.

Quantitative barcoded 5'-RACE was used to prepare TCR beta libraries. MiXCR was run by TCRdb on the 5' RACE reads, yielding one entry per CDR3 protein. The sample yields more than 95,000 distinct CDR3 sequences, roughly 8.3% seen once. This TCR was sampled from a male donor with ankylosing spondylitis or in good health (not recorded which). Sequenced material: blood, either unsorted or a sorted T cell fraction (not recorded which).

CDR3 region: CASSRPPGLAGLPTDTQYF. CDR3 nucleotides: TGTGCCAGCAGCCGCCCCCCGGGACTAGCGGGGCTACCCACAGATACGCAGTATTTT. The chain links TRBV11-2 to TRBJ2-3; TRBD2 aligns across 13 bases. The CDR3 runs 19 residues. Germline CDR1 and CDR2: SGHAT and FQNNGV. The V and J ends lost 5 bases and 2 bases, in that order; junction bases with no gene match: 13.